This T cell receptor beta chain emerged from a study of blood T cells in healthy people across ages. Whenever a sample was processed, at least 6 million PBMCs were isolated. In the case of this clonotype: Its antigen is unidentified.

From germline, CDR1 is DFQATT and CDR2 SNEGSKA (reference sequence). There are 13 residues in the CDR3. Trimming removed 0 bases from V and 7 bases from J; junction bases left unmatched: 3. Broader study findings: The diversity estimates, figures obtained from one million T cells, were considered underestimates. TCR beta diversity per million T cells fell roughly linearly with age.

Through a sample-barcoded 5' primer and a J-beta primer mix, a second PCR was run for about 7 to 12 cycles. TCRdb re-called the 5' RACE reads with MiXCR, one entry per CDR3 protein. Of about 510,000 distinct CDR3 sequences listed, 27% are singletons. These sequences were also reported in another study, on T cells of mothers and their children.

This clonotype was sampled from a boy aged 2-15 years in good health. Sequencing was performed on blood. The V gene is TRBV20-1, the J gene TRBJ2-1; 7 bases match TRBD2. Here the CDR3 DNA reads TGCAGTGCTAGAGAAAGCGGGATGAATGAGCAGTTCTTC. As protein: CSARESGMNEQFF.